These T cell receptor beta chains were read from a single sample in a study of cytomegalovirus exposure and HLA in healthy donors. Clones were sequenced by immunoSEQ multiplex PCR, and TCRdb holds only the in-frame ones, with some missing. The data show some 220,000 clones, with 77% seen just once and 2.7% held by the top ten. Sequencing was done on a sample of PBMCs. The receptors stem from a woman aged 55-69 years in good health and CMV-seropositive. The CDR3 runs from the conserved cysteine through the conserved F or W. D genes are given only for firm matches.

>TRBV19|TRBD1|TRBJ2-7
TGTGCCAGTAGTTCCGTCCCGGGACAGGGTCCCGAGCAGTACTTC
CASSSVPGQGPEQYF
>TRBV15|NA|TRBJ1-3
TGTGCCACCAGCAGAGATCCAGGCGGGAACACCATATATTTT
CATSRDPGGNTIYF
>TRBV4-2|NA|TRBJ1-1
TGTGCCAGCAGCCGGCCGGGACACCTCACCACTGAAGCTTTCTTT
CASSRPGHLTTEAFF
>TRBV5-1|TRBD1|TRBJ2-1
TGCGCCAGCAGCCCAGGACAGGGGTTGGGCAATGAGCAGTTCTTC
CASSPGQGLGNEQFF
>TRBV19|NA|TRBJ2-1
TGTGCCAGTAGTCTACAGGACTCCTACAATGAGCAGTTCTTC
CASSLQDSYNEQFF
>TRBV7-3|NA|TRBJ1-1
TGTGCCAGCAGCTCACAGGGGAACACTGAAGCTTTCTTT
CASSSQGNTEAFF
>TRBV20-1|TRBD1|TRBJ1-1
TGCAGTGTAACCAGGGGGGTAGCTTTCTTT
CSVTRGVAFF
>TRBV18|TRBD1|TRBJ2-3
TGTGCCAGCTCACCGACAGGGGGATCCACAGATACGCAGTATTTT
CASSPTGGSTDTQYF
>TRBV28|TRBD1|TRBJ1-6
TGTGCCGGTGGAGACAGGGGGCCCAGCTCCTATAATTCACCCCTCCACTTT
CAGGDRGPSSYNSPLHF
>TRBV5-1|TRBD1|TRBJ1-5
TGCGCCAGCAGCTTGGGAGGGGGCAACAATCAGCCCCAGCATTTT
CASSLGGGNNQPQHF
>TRBV18|TRBD2|TRBJ2-1
TGTGCCAGCTCACCTCTAGCGGGAGCCTACAATGAGCAGTTCTTC
CASSPLAGAYNEQFF